This T cell receptor beta chain was captured by sequencing in a study of ipilimumab plus nivolumab after autologous stem cell transplantation. The table came from immunoSEQ multiplex PCR; TCRdb's copy has only in-frame clones and leaves some out. The sample lists more than 2,000 clones, 75% to 85% occurring once. Germline CDR1 reads MGHRA; CDR2 reads YSYEKL. With V trimmed by 8 bases and J by 5 bases, 8 bases remained unmatched. The CDR3 totals 14 residues. V usage is TRBV4-1 and J usage is TRBJ1-5; 8 bases line up with TRBD1. The receptor's source is a male donor with multiple myeloma. The sample was PBMCs, taken in a trial of ipilimumab plus nivolumab as post-transplant consolidation. The DNA for the CDR3 is TGCGCCAGCGGAATCGACAGGGGATATCAGCCCCAGCATTTT. Its protein product is CASGIDRGYQPQHF.